Here is one T cell receptor (beta chain) with its context. This sample is drawn from a study of T cell changes during pregnancy in multiple sclerosis. V lost 6 bases to trimming and J lost 2 bases, with 14 bases between them. Germline V gene lookup returns CDR1 SGHRS and CDR2 YFSETQ. The CDR3 covers 14 residues. TCRdb's table, derived via immunoSEQ multiplex PCR, lists solely in-frame clones and lacks some. The data show 90,000 to 120,000 clones, more than 85% seen once. Sequenced material: peripheral blood, taken after pregnancy. The J gene is TRBJ2-5, the V gene TRBV5-1; tentative D call: TRBD2 (6 bases). The clonotype was recovered from a female donor with multiple sclerosis, enrolled in a pregnancy study. The CDR3 reads CASTFGGSQETQYF. CDR3 nucleotides: TGCGCCAGCACCTTCGGGGGTAGTCAAGAGACCCAGTACTTC. Supplemented by reference TRBV5-1 and TRBJ2-5, the full variable domain reads KAGVTQTPRYLIKTRGQQVTLSCSPISGHRSVSWYQQTPGQGLQFLFEYFSETQRNKGNFPGRFSGRQFSNSRSEMNVSTLELGDSALYLCASTFGGSQETQYFGPGTRLLVL.